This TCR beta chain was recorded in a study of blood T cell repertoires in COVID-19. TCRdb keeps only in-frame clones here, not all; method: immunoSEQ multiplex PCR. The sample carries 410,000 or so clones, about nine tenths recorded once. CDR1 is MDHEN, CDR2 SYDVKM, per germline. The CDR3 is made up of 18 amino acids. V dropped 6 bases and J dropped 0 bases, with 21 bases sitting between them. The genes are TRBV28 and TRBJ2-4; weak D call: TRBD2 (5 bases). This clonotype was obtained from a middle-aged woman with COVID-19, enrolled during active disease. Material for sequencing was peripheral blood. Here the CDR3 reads CASRPPGKASIAKNIQYF. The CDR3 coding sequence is TGTGCCAGCAGACCCCCGGGGAAGGCATCTATAGCCAAAAACATTCAGTACTTC.